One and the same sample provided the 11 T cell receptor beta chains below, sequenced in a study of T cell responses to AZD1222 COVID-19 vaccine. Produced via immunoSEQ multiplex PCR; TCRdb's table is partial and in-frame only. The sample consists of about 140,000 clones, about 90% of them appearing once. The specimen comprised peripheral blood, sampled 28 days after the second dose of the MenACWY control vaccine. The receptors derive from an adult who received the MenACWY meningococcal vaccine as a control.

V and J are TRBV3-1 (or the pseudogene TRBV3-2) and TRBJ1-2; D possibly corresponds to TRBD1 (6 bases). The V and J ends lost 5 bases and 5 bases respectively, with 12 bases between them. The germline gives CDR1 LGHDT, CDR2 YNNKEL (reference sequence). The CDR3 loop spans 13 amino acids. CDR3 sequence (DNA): TGTGCCAGCAGCTCCCAAGGGGGTTATGGCTACACCTTC. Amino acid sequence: CASSSQGGYGYTF.

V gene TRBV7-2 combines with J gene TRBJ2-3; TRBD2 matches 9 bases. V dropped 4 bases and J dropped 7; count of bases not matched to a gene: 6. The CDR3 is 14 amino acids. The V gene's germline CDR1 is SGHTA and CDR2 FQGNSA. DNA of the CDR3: TGTGCCAGCAGCTCACCGACTAGCGGAAATACGCAGTATTTT. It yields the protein CASSSPTSGNTQYF.

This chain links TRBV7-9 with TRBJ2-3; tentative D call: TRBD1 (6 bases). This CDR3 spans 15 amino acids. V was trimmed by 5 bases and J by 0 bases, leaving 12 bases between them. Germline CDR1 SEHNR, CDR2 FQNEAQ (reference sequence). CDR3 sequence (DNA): TGTGCCAGCAGCCAGGGGTCGCGGAGCACAGATACGCAGTATTTT. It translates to CASSQGSRSTDTQYF.

The CDR3 is CASGGPLRNSPLHF. CDR3 coding DNA: TGTGCCAGCGGAGGACCCCTAAGGAATTCACCCCTCCACTTT. V usage is TRBV7-9 and J usage is TRBJ1-6; D gene ambiguous. CDR1 SEHNR and CDR2 FQNEAQ come from the germline V gene (reference sequence). The V and J ends lost 8 bases and 7 bases respectively, with 15 bases between them. CDR3 size: 14 residues.

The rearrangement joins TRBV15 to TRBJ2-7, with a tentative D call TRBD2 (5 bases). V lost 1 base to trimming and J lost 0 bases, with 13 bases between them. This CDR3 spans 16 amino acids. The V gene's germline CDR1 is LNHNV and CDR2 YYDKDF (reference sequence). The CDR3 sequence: CATSRGLSGSSYEQYF. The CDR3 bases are TGTGCCACCAGCAGAGGGTTGTCGGGATCCTCCTACGAGCAGTACTTC.

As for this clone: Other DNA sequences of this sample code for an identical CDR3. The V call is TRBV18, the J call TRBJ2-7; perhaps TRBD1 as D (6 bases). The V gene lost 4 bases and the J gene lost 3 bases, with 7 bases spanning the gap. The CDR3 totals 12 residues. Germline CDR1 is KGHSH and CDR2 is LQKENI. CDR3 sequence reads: CASSQDSYEQYF. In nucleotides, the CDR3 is TGTGCCAGCTCACAGGACAGCTACGAGCAGTACTTC.

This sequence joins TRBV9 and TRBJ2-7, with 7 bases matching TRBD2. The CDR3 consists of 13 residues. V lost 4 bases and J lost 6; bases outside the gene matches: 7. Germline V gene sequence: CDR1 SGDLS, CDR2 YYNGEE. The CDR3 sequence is CASSPRLAGEQYF. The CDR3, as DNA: TGTGCCAGCAGCCCAAGACTAGCTGGCGAGCAGTACTTC. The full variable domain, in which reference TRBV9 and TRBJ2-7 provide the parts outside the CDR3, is DSGVTQTPKHLITATGQRVTLRCSPRSGDLSVYWYQQSLDQGLQFLIQYYNGEERAKGNILERFSAQQFPDLHSELNLSSLELGDSALYFCASSPRLAGEQYFGPGTRLTVT.

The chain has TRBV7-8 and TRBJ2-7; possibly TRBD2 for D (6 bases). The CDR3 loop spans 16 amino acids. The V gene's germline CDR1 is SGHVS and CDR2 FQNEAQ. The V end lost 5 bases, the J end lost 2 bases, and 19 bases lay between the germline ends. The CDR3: CASSQSLWRGAYEQYF. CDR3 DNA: TGTGCCAGCAGCCAAAGTCTCTGGCGGGGAGCCTACGAGCAGTACTTC.

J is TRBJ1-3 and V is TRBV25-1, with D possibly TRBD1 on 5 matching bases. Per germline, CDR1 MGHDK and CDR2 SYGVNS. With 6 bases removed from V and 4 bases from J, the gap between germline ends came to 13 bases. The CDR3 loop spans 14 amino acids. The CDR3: CASSPDSQGNTIYF. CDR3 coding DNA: TGTGCCAGCAGCCCAGACAGCCAGGGAAACACCATATATTTT.

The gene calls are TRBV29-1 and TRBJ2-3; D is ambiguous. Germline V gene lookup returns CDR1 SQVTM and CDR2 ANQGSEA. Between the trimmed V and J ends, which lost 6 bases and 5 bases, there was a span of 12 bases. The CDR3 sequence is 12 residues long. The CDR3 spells CSVKDPGDTQYF. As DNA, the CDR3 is TGCAGCGTCAAGGACCCGGGAGATACGCAGTATTTT.

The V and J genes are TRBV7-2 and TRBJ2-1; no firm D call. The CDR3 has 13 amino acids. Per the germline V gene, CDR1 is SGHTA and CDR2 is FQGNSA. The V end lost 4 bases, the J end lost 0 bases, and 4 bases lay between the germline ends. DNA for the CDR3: TGTGCCAGCAGCTACCGCTCCTACAATGAGCAGTTCTTC. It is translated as CASSYRSYNEQFF. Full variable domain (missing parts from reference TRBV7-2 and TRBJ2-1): GAGVSQSPSNKVTEKGKDVELRCDPISGHTALYWYRQSLGQGLEFLIYFQGNSAPDKSGLPSDRFSAERTGGSVSTLTIQRTQQEDSAVYLCASSYRSYNEQFFGPGTRLTVL.